A selection of T cell receptor beta chains follows, all from one sample in a study of blood T cell repertoires in COVID-19. TCRdb keeps only in-frame clones here, not all; method: immunoSEQ multiplex PCR. The table lists more than 200,000 clones, around 83% of them singletons. Sequencing was performed on peripheral blood. The receptors shown here come from a woman between 50 and 59 years old with acute or convalescent COVID-19. The conserved cysteine and the conserved F or W are not part of the CDR3 here.

v_gene	j_gene	CDR3aa
TRBV6-6	TRBJ2-7	ASTSRGRDEQY
TRBV4-2	TRBJ2-2	ASSQTLAVDTGELF
TRBV27	TRBJ2-2	ASSLFSTGELF
TRBV18	TRBJ1-2	ASSPLDSLPNYGYT
TRBV2	TRBJ1-4	ASSTTGMEELF
TRBV19	TRBJ2-7	ATSTGRGIPYEQY
TRBV5-6	TRBJ1-4	ASSLIGAGEKLF
TRBV19	TRBJ1-1	ASSPRTGTDTEAF
TRBV2	TRBJ1-5	ASSGTGNQPQH
TRBV20-1	TRBJ2-5	SASPRTGEETQY
TRBV2	TRBJ1-3	ASRDIGSGNTIY
TRBV5-1	TRBJ1-6	ASSPGQPLSSYNSPLH
TRBV6-1	TRBJ2-3	ASSDTLAGADTQY
TRBV27	TRBJ1-3	ASRKRGTGVGAGNTIY
TRBV5-1	TRBJ2-5	ASSSSGGIQETQY
TRBV10-3	TRBJ2-6	AISGPGSSGANVLT
TRBV3-1/TRBV3-2	TRBJ1-6	ASSQGTGGRSGSPLH